The present TCR beta chain was sequenced within a study of control samples from healthy donors and cancer patients (TCRdb year 2020). A distance of 13 bases separates the germline ends of V and J, which lose 5 bases and 4 bases respectively. Its CDR3 holds 15 amino acids, cysteine through phenylalanine. The entry retains the CDR3 DNA only, 45 bases that are in frame from base 1. Sequences SGHRS (CDR1) and YFSETQ (CDR2) are obtained from the germline V gene. About this clone: What antigen it recognizes has not been identified. Within one base of it there is no much larger clone, and no base qualities were kept.

Library preparation used the immunoSEQ multiplex PCR assay. The immuneACCESS repertoire file appears here via TCRdb, limited to in-frame rearrangements. These files lack a portion of the clones; in checked studies, under half of the deficit traces to unresolved V genes, and the cause of the others is not known. For this sample there are about 120,000 clones; about 86% appear just once. About 12% of the sample lies in the top ten. Rearrangement joined TRBV5-1 to TRBJ2-6; the D region possibly corresponds to TRBD1 (6 bases align). What was sequenced was blood. This receptor was taken from a man aged 25-45 years in good health. The base sequence is TGCGCCAGCAGGCCTCCCGGGACAGGGGCCAACGTCCTGACTTTC. It codes for CASRPPGTGANVLTF.